This T cell receptor (beta chain) is from a study of blood T cell repertoires in COVID-19 (TCRdb year 2020). With respect to the entire study: Collaborator samples came from the United States, Italy and Spain and covered acute and convalescent phases of COVID-19. The material from the prospective study consisted of cDNA or gDNA derived from T cells, B-cell-depleted T cells, or PBMCs. Where available, HLA class I and class II types were obtained from metadata supplied by the sample provider rather than from assay-based typing. Subjects who had been exposed to COVID-19, were actively infected with it, or had recovered from it provided the deeply sampled blood TCRbeta repertoires that made up the dataset. The samples were drawn from two sources: the first 160 participants of the ongoing ImmuneRACE study, and 950 to 1,500 subjects contributed by 6 global collaborators. Sample metadata almost always included a de-identified subject ID, COVID-19 status, age in years and sex. The repertoires were made available in a free public database intended to serve as a resource for research on the immune response to SARS-CoV-2. The study at large found these results: How much clinical and demographic metadata was included differed by source and by participant, and the metadata was provided uncurated.

Collaborating institutions collected whole blood in K2EDTA tubes following their own protocols. For TCRbeta analysis, collaborators shipped samples in one of three forms: frozen whole blood, isolated PBMCs, or DNA extracted from either of those sample types. The immunoSEQ Assay, a bias-controlled multiplex PCR, was used to amplify TCRbeta CDR3 regions from genomic DNA. As for the authors' bioinformatics: Nucleated cell counts per sample were estimated from amplification of reference gene primers within the assay. To quantify the absolute abundance of each unique TCRbeta CDR3 rearrangement, sequence reads were collapsed and filtered. For each sample, productive Simpson clonality was calculated as the square root of Simpson's diversity index across productive rearrangements. TCRdb holds this immuneACCESS table with in-frame rearrangements only. Some clones are missing; in checked studies, unresolved V genes explain under half, and the rest has no known cause. D and trimming were read from the DNA, whereas the V and J calls and clone size are those reported in that table. The sample records 200,000 to 250,000 clones, approximately 84% of which are singletons. The ten most abundant clones make up 7.6% of the sample.

The table lists this clone with a count of one. The antigen it recognizes is unknown. No much larger clone exists at a distance of one base, and base qualities are not known. The specimen sequenced was peripheral blood. The sequence was obtained from a woman in her forties or fifties with active or convalescent COVID-19.

This receptor carries the CDR3 CASRSRQGYGNTIYF. The sequenced DNA: TGTGCCAGCAGATCTCGACAGGGTTACGGAAACACCATATATTTT. The sequence joins TRBV6-5 to TRBJ1-3; TRBD1 lines up with 7 middle nucleotides. From the cysteine through the phenylalanine, the CDR3 covers 15 amino acids. The entry retains the CDR3 DNA only, 45 bases that are in frame from base 1. Looking up the germline V gene yields CDR1 MNHEY and CDR2 SVGAGI. V is pruned by 6 bases and J by 4 bases, leaving 9 bases of the junction without a gene match.